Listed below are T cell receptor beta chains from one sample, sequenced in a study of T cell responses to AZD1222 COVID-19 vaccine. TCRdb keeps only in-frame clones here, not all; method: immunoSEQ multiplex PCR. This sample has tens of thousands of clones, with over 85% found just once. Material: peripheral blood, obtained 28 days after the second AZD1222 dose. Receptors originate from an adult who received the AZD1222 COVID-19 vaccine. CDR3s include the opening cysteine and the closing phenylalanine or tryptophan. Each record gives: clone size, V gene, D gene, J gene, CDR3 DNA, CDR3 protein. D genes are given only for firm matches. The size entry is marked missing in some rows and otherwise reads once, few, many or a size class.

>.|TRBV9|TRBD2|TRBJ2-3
TGTGCCAGCAGCGCCGATATAGCGGGGATCCGAACGAGCACAGATACGCAGTATTTT
CASSADIAGIRTSTDTQYF
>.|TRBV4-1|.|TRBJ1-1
TGCGCCAGCAGCCAAGTGCCGGTAACTGAAGCTTTCTTT
CASSQVPVTEAFF
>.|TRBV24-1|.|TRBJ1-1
TGTGCCACCAGTGATCCGCGCCTGGGAGGCACTGAAGCTTTCTTT
CATSDPRLGGTEAFF
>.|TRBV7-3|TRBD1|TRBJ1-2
TGTGCCAGCAGCTTGACGGGACAGGGGGACTATGGCTACACCTTC
CASSLTGQGDYGYTF
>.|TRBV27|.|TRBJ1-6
TGTGCCAGCAGTGTCCCCACAGGGTCATTTTCCTATAATTCACCCCTCCACTTT
CASSVPTGSFSYNSPLHF
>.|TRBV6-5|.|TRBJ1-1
TGTGCCAGCAGTTACTCATGGGCAGGGAAAGTCACTGAAGCTTTCTTT
CASSYSWAGKVTEAFF
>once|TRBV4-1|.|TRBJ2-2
TGCGCCAGCAGCCCCGGCGGGGGCCAAGGGAACACCGGGGAGCTGTTTTTT
CASSPGGGQGNTGELFF
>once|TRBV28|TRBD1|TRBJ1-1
TGTGCCAGCAGGGACAGGGAGACTGAAGCTTTCTTT
CASRDRETEAFF
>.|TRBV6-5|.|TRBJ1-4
TGTGCCAGCAGTTACGGACAGAATCTAGGTGAAAAACTGTTTTTT
CASSYGQNLGEKLFF
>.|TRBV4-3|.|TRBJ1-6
TGCGCCAGCAGCCAAGAACCGGGAACGAATAATTCACCCCTCCACTTT
CASSQEPGTNNSPLHF
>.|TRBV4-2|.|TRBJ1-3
TGTGCCAGCAGCCAAGATTATGGGAGCTCTGGAAACACCATATATTTT
CASSQDYGSSGNTIYF
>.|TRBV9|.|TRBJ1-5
TGTGCCAGCAGCGTAGGGGGGGGCACAGAGCTCCAGCATTTT
CASSVGGGTELQHF
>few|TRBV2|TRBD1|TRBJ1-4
TGTGCCAGGCGACAGGGGGATGAAAAACTGTTTTTT
CARRQGDEKLFF
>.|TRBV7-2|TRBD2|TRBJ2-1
TGTGCCAGCAGCTTAGCGGGACTAGCCGTATACAATGAGCAGTTCTTC
CASSLAGLAVYNEQFF
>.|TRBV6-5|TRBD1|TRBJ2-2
TGTGCCAGCAGAAGGACAGGGGGGAACACCGGGGAGCTGTTTTTT
CASRRTGGNTGELFF
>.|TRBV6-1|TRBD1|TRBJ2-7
TGTGCCAGCAGGGGACAGACCTACGAGCAGTACTTC
CASRGQTYEQYF
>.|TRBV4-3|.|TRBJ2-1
TGCGCCAGCAGCCAACTTATCACGGGTTACAATGAGCAGTTCTTC
CASSQLITGYNEQFF
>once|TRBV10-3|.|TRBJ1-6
TGTGCCATCAAAGAGGCCCTAAATTCACCCCTCCACTTT
CAIKEALNSPLHF
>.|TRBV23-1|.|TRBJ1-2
TGCGCCAGCAGTCACCCCGGAACCGACTATGGCTACACCTTC
CASSHPGTDYGYTF
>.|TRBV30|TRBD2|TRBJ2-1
TGTGCCTGGAAGCGGGGCCCCTACAATGAGCAGTTCTTC
CAWKRGPYNEQFF
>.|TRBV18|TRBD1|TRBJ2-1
TGTGCCAGCTCACCTACGGGACAGGGGAGCTCCTACAATGAGCAGTTCTTC
CASSPTGQGSSYNEQFF
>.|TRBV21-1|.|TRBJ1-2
TGTGCCAGCAGCAAAGTCGAGCAGGGGGCGCGATCTGGGTATGGCTACACCTTC
CASSKVEQGARSGYGYTF
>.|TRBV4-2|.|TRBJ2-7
TGTGCCAGCAGCCAAGAAATCCTGGGACCCTACGAGCAGTACTTC
CASSQEILGPYEQYF
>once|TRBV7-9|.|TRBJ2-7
TGTGCCAGCACCCTGTCGTCAGGCTACGAGCAGTACTTC
CASTLSSGYEQYF
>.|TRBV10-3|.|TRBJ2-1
TGTGCCATCAGGGGGGGAACCTACAATGAGCAGTTCTTC
CAIRGGTYNEQFF
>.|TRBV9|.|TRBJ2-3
TGTGCCAGCAGCCCCTCGGGACAAAGCACAGATACGCAGTATTTT
CASSPSGQSTDTQYF
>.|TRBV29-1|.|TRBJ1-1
TGCAGCGTTGAGGGCAGGGTGAAGAACACTGAAGCTTTCTTT
CSVEGRVKNTEAFF
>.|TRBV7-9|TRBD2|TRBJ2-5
TGTGCCAGCAGCTTAGGGGGACTAGCGGGCCAAGAGACCCAGTACTTC
CASSLGGLAGQETQYF
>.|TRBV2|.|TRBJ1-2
TGTGCCAGCAGGCGGGGCGCAAACTATGGCTACACCTTC
CASRRGANYGYTF
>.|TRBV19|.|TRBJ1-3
TGTGCCAGTTCCTCTAGTCCGGGGAACACCATATATTTT
CASSSSPGNTIYF
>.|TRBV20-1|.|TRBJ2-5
TGCAGTGCTAGTCGGACTCAAGAGACCCAGTACTTC
CSASRTQETQYF
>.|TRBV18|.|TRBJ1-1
TGTGCCAGCTCAGCTCCAGGGGCGGTTGAAGCTTTCTTT
CASSAPGAVEAFF
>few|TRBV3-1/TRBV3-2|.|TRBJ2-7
TGTGCCAGCAGCCAGGGCCAGGGAATCTCCGAGCAGTACTTC
CASSQGQGISEQYF
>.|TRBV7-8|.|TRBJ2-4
TGTGCCAGCAGCTTAGATCTATTTGGCGGAAACATTCAGTACTTC
CASSLDLFGGNIQYF
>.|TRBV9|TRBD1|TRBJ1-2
TGTGCCAGCAGCGTAGCAGGGGGCGCGAACTATGGCTACACCTTC
CASSVAGGANYGYTF
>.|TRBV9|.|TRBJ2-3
TGTGCCAGCAGCGTAGCTACCTGGGTTTCAGATACGCAGTATTTT
CASSVATWVSDTQYF
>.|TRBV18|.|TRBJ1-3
TGTGCCAGCTCACCACCGACCCAGGGGCACTCTGGAAACACCATATATTTT
CASSPPTQGHSGNTIYF
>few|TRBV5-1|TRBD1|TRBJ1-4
TGCGCCAGCAGCTCCTCCGGGTTGGGACAGGGACGAGAAAAACTGTTTTTT
CASSSSGLGQGREKLFF
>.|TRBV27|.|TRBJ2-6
TGTGCCAGCGGGTTCTCTGGGGCCAACGTCCTGACTTTC
CASGFSGANVLTF
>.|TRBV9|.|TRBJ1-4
TGTGCCAGCAGCCGGGGGGGCGGTAATGAAAAACTGTTTTTT
CASSRGGGNEKLFF
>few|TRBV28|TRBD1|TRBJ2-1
TGTGCCAGCAGCATGGGACAGGGTCCCTACAATGAGCAGTTCTTC
CASSMGQGPYNEQFF
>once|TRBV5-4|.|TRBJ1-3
TGTGCCAGCAGGCCTCTCTCTGGAAACACCATATATTTT
CASRPLSGNTIYF
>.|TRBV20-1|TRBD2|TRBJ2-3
TGCAGTGCTAGTCTGAGACTAGCGGACACAGATACGCAGTATTTT
CSASLRLADTDTQYF
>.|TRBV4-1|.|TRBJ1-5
TGCGCCAGCAGCCAAGATCGGAGGGAGGGTCAGCCCCAGCATTTT
CASSQDRREGQPQHF
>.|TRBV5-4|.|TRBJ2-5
TGTGCCAGCAGCTCGGCGGCCATGAGGGGAGAGACCCAGTACTTC
CASSSAAMRGETQYF
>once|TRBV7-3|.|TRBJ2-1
TGTGCCAGCAGCAGAACGGGCAATGAGCAGTTCTTC
CASSRTGNEQFF
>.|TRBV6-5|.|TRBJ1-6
TGTGCCAGCAGAACACCTTCAGGGAACAATTCACCCCTCCACTTT
CASRTPSGNNSPLHF
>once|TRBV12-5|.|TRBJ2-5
TGTGCTAGTGGTTTGGTATCAGGACAAGCTAGGCGGACCCAGTACTTC
CASGLVSGQARRTQYF
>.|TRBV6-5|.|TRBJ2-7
TGTGCCAGCAGTTACGGGGGGTTGGACGAGCAGTACTTC
CASSYGGLDEQYF
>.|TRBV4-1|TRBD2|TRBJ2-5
TGCGCCAGCAGCCAAGATTGGGGGGGCCAAGAGACCCAGTACTTC
CASSQDWGGQETQYF
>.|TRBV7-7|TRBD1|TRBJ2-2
TGTGCTAGCAGCTTACCGGACAGGGATAACACCGGGGAGCTGTTTTTT
CASSLPDRDNTGELFF
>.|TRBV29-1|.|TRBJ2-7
TGCAGCGGACAGGTCGGGGGGTACGAGCAGTACTTC
CSGQVGGYEQYF